The T cell receptor beta chain described here comes from a study of T cells in Graves' hyperthyroidism and ophthalmopathy. TCR beta CDR3 sequences were amplified from RNA transcripts. RT-PCR in the first round (using the HTBI primer set) targeted the TCR CDR3. TCRdb analysed the multiplex PCR reads with MiXCR anew, one entry per CDR3 protein. The sample consists of 300,000 to 450,000 distinct CDR3 sequences, about 14% of them appearing once. This clonotype showed up many times. Its antigen is unidentified. Study outcomes and limitations: With a median lead of around 6.7 months before onset, the model predicted ophthalmopathy.

The CDR3 length is 15 residues. Deletions cut 6 bases from V and 4 bases from J, with 15 bases between. Sequencing input: blood. The receptor was derived from a young man with Graves' hyperthyroidism that later progressed to Graves' ophthalmopathy. This chain connects TRBV12-3 or TRBV12-4 to TRBJ1-4; tentative D call: TRBD1 (5 bases). The CDR3 region is CASSSPTANNEKLFF. The CDR3 region has the DNA TGTGCCAGCAGCTCCCCGACAGCCAATAATGAAAAACTGTTTTTT.